The clone carrying this T cell receptor beta chain has more than one count but fewer than ten. Its antigen is not known. In germline, CDR1 is SGHTA, CDR2 FQGNSA. The CDR3 is 12 residues long. The use of a sample-barcoded 5' primer and a J-beta primer mix characterized a second PCR of roughly 6 to 11 cycles. TCRdb ran MiXCR on the 5' RACE reads and lists one entry per CDR3 protein. The sample shows over a million distinct CDR3 sequences, more than 35% of them seen only once. This sample is part of a study of blood T cells in healthy people across ages. Findings and limits, study-wide: Estimates based on one million T cells were treated as lower bounds. Changes in expanded clonotypes were possibly confounded, as the CMV status of donors was unknown. Fewer expanded clones and more diversity marked long-lived versus aged donors.

Sequencing was performed on blood. The receptor's source is a woman aged 55 to 70 in good health. The gene calls are TRBV7-2 and TRBJ2-5; D may be TRBD1 (5 bases). The J call is doubtful: the DNA matches TRBJ2-7 better. In nucleotides, the CDR3 is TGTGCCAGCAGCTGGCCAGGGTACGAGCAGTACTTC. This translates into CASSWPGYEQYF.